The 13 T cell receptor beta chains listed next were all sequenced from one sample in a study of cytomegalovirus exposure and HLA in healthy donors. The PCR employed 60 Vbeta primers together with 13 Jbeta primers. Some clones are missing from TCRdb's copy, which holds only in-frame ones; the method was immunoSEQ multiplex PCR. This table has roughly 200,000 clones, more than 60% appearing once. The sequencing sample was made of PBMCs. The receptors originated from a woman aged 55 to 70 in good health and CMV-seropositive.

This clone was counted only a few times. The rearrangement uses TRBV10-3 and TRBJ2-1, with 11 nucleotides matching TRBD1. Trimming at V came to 6 bases and at J to 6 bases, leaving 1 base not matched to a gene. Germline loops: CDR1 ENHRY, CDR2 SYGVKD. The CDR3 has 13 amino acids. The CDR3, as DNA: TGTGCCATCAGGGGACAGGGGGTCAATGAGCAGTTCTTC. Translating it yields CAIRGQGVNEQFF.

The chain has TRBV28 and TRBJ1-1; weak D call: TRBD1 (5 bases). CDR1 MDHEN and CDR2 SYDVKM come from the germline V gene. V was pared by 6 bases and J by 10 bases, with 15 bases between. The CDR3 extends over 12 amino acids. The DNA for the CDR3 is TGTGCCAGCAGCGGATCACAGGTCGGAGCTTTCTTT. Its translation: CASSGSQVGAFF.

This chain uses TRBV18 with TRBJ1-4, with unresolved D. Germline V CDR1 and CDR2: KGHSH, LQKENI. The CDR3 covers 11 residues. Trimming left V 5 bases short and J 8 bases short, with 6 bases between. The CDR3 region is CASSEGEKLFF. CDR3 nucleotides: TGTGCCAGCTCAGAGGGCGAAAAACTGTTTTTT.

This CDR3 reads CATASGQGGEETQYF. CDR3 nucleotide sequence: TGTGCCACCGCTTCAGGGCAGGGAGGGGAAGAGACCCAGTACTTC. The chain employs TRBV10-3 and TRBJ2-5, with TRBD2 identical over 7 bases. Germline-derived CDR1 and CDR2 are ENHRY and SYGVKD. V shed 10 bases and J 3 bases; nucleotides not matched to a gene: 14. The CDR3 sequence is 15 residues long.

This clone was counted between two and nine times. The chain joins TRBV30 to TRBJ2-3; maybe TRBD1 (6 bases). Germline V gene data show CDR1 as GTSNPN and CDR2 as SVGIG (reference sequence). The CDR3 totals 15 residues. The V and J ends lost 2 bases and 1 base respectively, with 13 bases between them. For the CDR3, the DNA is TGTGCCTGGAGTATGGGGGCCAGGGGCACAGATACGCAGTATTTT. As protein: CAWSMGARGTDTQYF.

This clone was recorded once. The CDR3 sequence: CASSLGQMNEKLFF. CDR3 nucleotide sequence: TGTGCCAGCAGTCTGGGGCAGATGAATGAAAAACTGTTTTTT. The genes are TRBV6-1 and TRBJ1-4; TRBD1 might be the D (5 bases). This CDR3 is built from 14 residues. Trimming took 5 bases from V and 5 from J, leaving 12 bases between them. Germline V gene data show CDR1 as MNHNS and CDR2 as SASEGT.

The chain recombines TRBV30 with TRBJ1-2; 7 bases line up with TRBD1. V trimming: 2 bases; J trimming: 5 bases; junction bases outside the gene matches: 14. Germline V gene sequence: CDR1 GTSNPN, CDR2 SVGIG (reference sequence). This CDR3 spans 16 amino acids. Here the CDR3 DNA reads TGTGCCTGGAGTTCGGGACAGCCCAGCACTAGGTATGGCTACACCTTC. Amino acid sequence: CAWSSGQPSTRYGYTF. Using reference TRBV30 and TRBJ1-2 for the parts outside the CDR3, the full variable domain is SQTIHQWPATLVQPVGSPLSLECTVEGTSNPNLYWYRQAAGRGLQLLFYSVGIGQISSEVPQNLSASRPQDRQFILSSKKLLLSDSGFYLCAWSSGQPSTRYGYTFGSGTRLTVV.

The chain joins TRBV5-6 to TRBJ1-5; D remains ambiguous. The CDR3 sequence is 15 residues long. V lost 4 bases and J lost 3, with 14 bases in between. In germline, CDR1 is SGHDT, CDR2 YYEEEE. The CDR3 coding sequence is TGTGCCAGCAGCCCCGCGGCGGAAACCAATCAGCCCCAGCATTTT. The encoded protein is CASSPAAETNQPQHF.

This clone was seen only a few times. This chain connects TRBV27 to TRBJ2-7; D possibly corresponds to TRBD2 (5 bases). Germline CDR1 and CDR2: MNHEY and SMNVEV (reference sequence). The CDR3 runs 13 residues. Deletions cut 2 bases from V and 6 bases from J, with 11 bases between. The CDR3 spells CASSLRGSGEQYF. The CDR3 nucleotides read TGTGCCAGCAGTTTACGAGGGTCGGGCGAGCAGTACTTC.

V gene TRBV30 combines with J gene TRBJ1-5; 7 bases map to TRBD1. Germline lookup yields CDR1 GTSNPN and CDR2 SVGIG (reference sequence). The CDR3 covers 14 residues. The ends lost 2 bases at V and 7 bases at J; junction bases unmatched: 8. The CDR3 sequence: CAWSQQGIGQPQHF. DNA of the CDR3: TGTGCCTGGAGTCAACAGGGGATAGGGCAGCCCCAGCATTTT.

This clone appeared a single time. The chain couples TRBV28 to TRBJ2-5; no clear D. The DNA end is a closer match to TRBJ2-7, so the J assignment may be wrong. Germline-derived CDR1 and CDR2 are MDHEN and SYDVKM. The CDR3 extends over 12 amino acids. The CDR3 spells CASSSTKSEQYF. Here the CDR3 DNA reads TGTGCCAGCAGTTCCACAAAAAGCGAGCAGTACTTC.

The chain couples TRBV7-6 to TRBJ2-7, with D maybe TRBD1 (5 bases). The CDR3 covers 13 residues. Germline loops: CDR1 SGHVS, CDR2 FNYEAQ. V lost 3 bases and J 3 bases, leaving 9 bases between the germline ends. The CDR3 loop is CASSLGPGYEQYF. The CDR3 DNA reads as TGTGCCAGCAGCTTGGGGCCGGGCTACGAGCAGTACTTC.

The chain combines TRBV5-1 with TRBJ1-1; D remains ambiguous. The CDR3 is made up of 14 amino acids. Germline V gene sequence: CDR1 SGHRS, CDR2 YFSETQ. The V and J ends lost 0 bases and 4 bases respectively, with 10 bases between them. CDR3 sequence (DNA): TGCGCCAGCAGCTTGGCGGGGTCTGGCACTGAAGCTTTCTTT. Encoded protein: CASSLAGSGTEAFF.